This is a list of T cell receptor beta chains from one sample in a study of cytomegalovirus exposure and HLA in healthy donors. Repertoires were generated with immunoSEQ multiplex PCR, while TCRdb's copy carries only in-frame clones and drops some. The sample lists about 140,000 clones; 70% to 90% were seen once. Sequencing used PBMCs. The receptor set was obtained from a man younger than 30 in good health and CMV-seropositive. CDR3s include the opening cysteine and the closing phenylalanine or tryptophan. A D gene is named only where the DNA matches it firmly. Rows may omit the clone size; those that give it use once, few, many or a size class.

j_call | d_call | clone_size | v_call | cdr3_nt | cdr3_aa
TRBJ2-3 | . | . | TRBV7-9 | TGTGCCAGCAGCTCGTGGCTACAGGGGGGGGACACAGATACGCAGTATTTT | CASSSWLQGGDTDTQYF
TRBJ2-1 | TRBD1 | . | TRBV27 | TGTGCCAGCAGTTGGTTTAGGGGGCGATGGCCCTATGAGCAGTTCTTC | CASSWFRGRWPYEQFF
TRBJ1-2 | TRBD1 | . | TRBV2 | TGTGCCAGCCGAGGGGAAGGGACAGTTAACTTC | CASRGEGTVNF
TRBJ2-1 | . | . | TRBV4-1 | TGCGCCAGCAGCCAAGAAAGTTCTGGGCCGCTTCGCTTGCAGTTCTTC | CASSQESSGPLRLQFF
TRBJ1-2 | . | . | TRBV7-3 | TGTGCCAGCAGCTTAGTCGGGGTGAACTATGGCTACACCTTC | CASSLVGVNYGYTF
TRBJ1-6 | . | . | TRBV11-2 | TGTGCCAGCAGCTCAAGCCTGGGAGATTCACCCCTCCACTTT | CASSSSLGDSPLHF
TRBJ1-1 | TRBD1 | . | TRBV10-2 | TGCGCCAGCAGTCGTGGACAGGGCACTGAAGCTTTCTTT | CASSRGQGTEAFF
TRBJ2-4 | TRBD1 | . | TRBV4-1 | TGCGCCAGCAGCCAGGCCCACGGACAGGTTCAAAACATTCAGTACTTC | CASSQAHGQVQNIQYF
TRBJ2-7 | TRBD2 | . | TRBV25-1 | TGTGCCAGCAGCTTGCTAGCGGGAGTGGGCGAGCAGTACTTC | CASSLLAGVGEQYF
TRBJ1-4 | TRBD1 | once | TRBV2 | TGTGCCAGCAGGGACGACAGGGTTTCAACTAATGAAAAACTGTTTTTT | CASRDDRVSTNEKLFF
TRBJ1-5 | TRBD1 | few | TRBV6-5 | TGTGCCAGCAGTTCCGAGGGACAGTATAGCAATCAGCCCCAGCATTTT | CASSSEGQYSNQPQHF
TRBJ1-1 | TRBD1 | . | TRBV30 | TGTGCCTGGAGTTCGGACAGGCGTGAAGCTTTCTTT | CAWSSDRREAFF
TRBJ1-2 | . | . | TRBV4-1 | TGCGCCAGCAGACAACCGACAGTTAAAGCTAACTATGGCTACACCTTC | CASRQPTVKANYGYTF
TRBJ1-5 | . | . | TRBV27 | TGTGCCAGCACCGTTAGCAATCAGCCCCAGCATTTT | CASTVSNQPQHF
TRBJ2-3 | TRBD2 | . | TRBV11-2 | TGTGCCAGCAGCCCCCGGGGGGGGGTTGGTACAGATACGCAGTATTTT | CASSPRGGVGTDTQYF
TRBJ2-3 | . | . | TRBV11-3 | TGTGCCAGCAGCCAAAACACAGATACGCAGTATTTT | CASSQNTDTQYF
TRBJ2-7 | TRBD2 | . | TRBV2 | TGTGCCAGCAGCCCCGGACTAGTCGGTTACGAGCAGTACTTC | CASSPGLVGYEQYF
TRBJ1-5 | . | few | TRBV27 | TGTGCCAGCCAGGGCGGAGGGCAGCCCCAGCATTTT | CASQGGGQPQHF
TRBJ1-1 | . | . | TRBV11-2 | TGTGCCAGCAGCTTGGCCGGGTTCAACACTGAAGCTTTCTTT | CASSLAGFNTEAFF
TRBJ2-1 | TRBD2 | . | TRBV9 | TGTGCCAGCAGCGCGGGGGGTATCAGCAATGAGCAGTTCTTC | CASSAGGISNEQFF
TRBJ2-1 | TRBD1 | . | TRBV5-1 | TGCGCCAGCAGCAAGGACAGGGTGAATGAGCAGTTCTTC | CASSKDRVNEQFF
TRBJ1-1 | . | . | TRBV18 | TGTGCCAGCTCACCACCGTCGGTGAACACTGAAGCTTTCTTT | CASSPPSVNTEAFF
TRBJ2-7 | . | . | TRBV28 | TGTGCCAGCAGTTTGGCGGGTCATACCTACGAGCAGTACTTC | CASSLAGHTYEQYF
TRBJ2-5 | . | . | TRBV7-7 | TGTGCCAGCAGCCCGACTCTTGGGAGTCGTGAGACCCAGTACTTC | CASSPTLGSRETQYF
TRBJ1-4 | TRBD1 | . | TRBV30 | TGTGCCTGGGACAGGGCCAATGAAAAACTGTTTTTT | CAWDRANEKLFF
TRBJ2-2 | . | . | TRBV9 | TGTGCCAGCAGCACCGGGACTTCAAACACCGGGGAGCTGTTTTTT | CASSTGTSNTGELFF
TRBJ2-7 | TRBD2 | . | TRBV5-4 | TGTGCCAGCAGCTTGAATAGCGGGAGGGCCGGCGAGCAGTACTTC | CASSLNSGRAGEQYF
TRBJ1-5 | . | . | TRBV30 | TGTGCCTGGAAGCGCCAGGGGAGCAAGCCCCAGCATTTT | CAWKRQGSKPQHF
TRBJ1-5 | . | . | TRBV2 | TGTGCCAGCAGGGAGGGATTAAGCAATCAGCCCCAGCATTTT | CASREGLSNQPQHF
TRBJ2-2 | TRBD1 | . | TRBV11-1 | TGTGCCAGCAGCAACGACAGGGCGGCCGGGGAGCTGTTTTTT | CASSNDRAAGELFF
TRBJ2-5 | . | few | TRBV9 | TGTGCCAGCAGCGTGAGCCTAGACTTGGATGAGACCCAGTACTTC | CASSVSLDLDETQYF
TRBJ2-7 | TRBD1 | . | TRBV30 | TGTGCCTTCTGGGGCAGGGGGAACGAGCAGTACTTC | CAFWGRGNEQYF
TRBJ2-1 | TRBD2 | . | TRBV4-2 | TGTGCCAGCAGCCATGAAGCGGGGGGGAATAATGAGCAGTTCTTC | CASSHEAGGNNEQFF
TRBJ1-1 | TRBD1 | . | TRBV13 | TGTGCCAGCAGCTCCCAACAGGGGGCGCAACGTAAAGCTTTCTTT | CASSSQQGAQRKAFF
TRBJ2-1 | . | . | TRBV5-1 | TGCGCCAGCGCAACCGGGATAAATGAGCAGTTCTTC | CASATGINEQFF
TRBJ2-3 | TRBD2 | . | TRBV5-1 | TGCGCCAGCAGCCAAGCGGGATCCACAGATACGCAGTATTTT | CASSQAGSTDTQYF
TRBJ2-7 | . | . | TRBV7-2 | TGTGCCAGCAGCTCCCGGGAACGGGGGGAGCAGTACTTC | CASSSRERGEQYF
TRBJ2-1 | TRBD2 | . | TRBV6-6 | TGTGCCAGCAGTCTAAAGCGGGAGGGCCGCAATGAGCAGTTCTTC | CASSLKREGRNEQFF
TRBJ2-1 | . | . | TRBV7-3 | TGTGCCAGCAGCTTAACGGCCCAGAATGAGCAGTTCTTC | CASSLTAQNEQFF
TRBJ2-5 | . | . | TRBV18 | TGTGCCAGCTCACCACCCGGGTCAGAGACCCAGTACTTC | CASSPPGSETQYF
TRBJ2-7 | . | . | TRBV7-3 | TGTGCCAGCAGCTCCCATGGAGGTCGGGACGAGCAGTACTTC | CASSSHGGRDEQYF
TRBJ2-5 | . | . | TRBV4-1 | TGCGCCAGCAGCCAAGCGCAGGGCGACCAAGAGACCCAGTACTTC | CASSQAQGDQETQYF